This TCR beta chain was found in a study of Graves' ophthalmopathy and Graves' hyperthyroidism. Study overall: No treatment had been given when peripheral blood was collected at initial diagnosis.

Where ophthalmopathy was absent within 18 months of follow-up, hyperthyroidism was stable. Eligible hyperthyroidism cases comprised new diagnoses of under 2 months' duration in individuals aged 18 to 65. Physicians reached a diagnosis by relying on clinical symptoms, serum thyroxine, TRAb, thyroid ultrasound and orbital computed tomography. Scientists amplified the TCR beta CDR3 regions from RNA transcripts. HTBI primers were employed in first-round RT-PCR, then a second-round multiplex PCR followed. TCRdb itself ran the multiplex PCR reads through MiXCR, one entry per CDR3 protein. The data contain just over 600,000 distinct CDR3 sequences, about 20% of them seen just once; the ten biggest clones take up around 7%. The V and J ends lost 3 bases and 7 bases respectively, with 10 bases between them. The length of the CDR3 is 13 residues. This clonotype was detected many times.

This TCR derives from a woman between 18 and 29 years old with stable Graves' hyperthyroidism. Some clones in this sample may be carry-over from other donors' samples. This chain uses TRBV12-3 or TRBV12-4 with TRBJ1-5, with D perhaps TRBD1 (5 bases). The sequenced material came from peripheral blood. The CDR3 is CASSFLGLQPQHF. CDR3 DNA sequence: TGTGCCAGCAGTTTTCTGGGGCTCCAGCCCCAGCATTTT.